A single sample is the source of the 18 T cell receptor beta chains below, sequenced in a study of blood T cells in healthy people across ages. A second roughly 6 to 12 cycle PCR used barcoded and J-beta primers. One entry per CDR3 protein, called by TCRdb with MiXCR from the 5' RACE reads. The sample carries roughly 1,500,000 distinct CDR3 sequences, around 36% recorded once. Sequencing was performed on blood. The source of these receptors is a young woman in good health.

The sample holds a few counts of this clonotype. CDR3 nucleotides: TGTGCCAGCTCACCACCGGACGGGATTGGCTCCTACGAGCAGTACTTC. The encoded protein is CASSPPDGIGSYEQYF. The rearrangement joins TRBV18 to TRBJ2-7, with D maybe TRBD2 (5 bases). Between the trimmed V and J ends, which lost 0 bases and 0 bases, there was a span of 12 bases. This CDR3 has 16 residues. The germline V gene encodes CDR1 KGHSH and CDR2 LQKENI.

The chain has TRBV30 and TRBJ2-1, with D perhaps matching TRBD2 (6 bases). This CDR3 region has 12 residues. The germline V and J ends were trimmed by 2 bases and 7 bases, with 9 bases remaining between them. The germline V gene has CDR1 GTSNPN and CDR2 SVGIG (reference sequence). The CDR3 nucleotides are TGTGCCTGGAGTCTAGCGCGAAATGAGCAGTTCTTC. Translation gives CAWSLARNEQFF.

The chain couples TRBV13 to TRBJ2-7; 14 positions match TRBD2. With V trimmed by 4 bases and J by 5 bases, 7 bases remained unmatched. This CDR3 contains 16 residues. In germline, CDR1 is PRHDT, CDR2 FYEKMQ (reference sequence). This CDR3 reads CASSSRLAGGLDEQYF. The DNA for the CDR3 is TGTGCCAGCAGCTCTCGACTAGCGGGGGGGCTTGACGAGCAGTACTTC.

Comments on this clonotype: A read error may be the cause here, since a much bigger clone is one base away. V and J are TRBV12-3 or TRBV12-4 and TRBJ1-2; no definite D call. Trimming removed 1 base at V and 8 bases at J, with 8 bases between. The CDR3 contains 12 residues. CDR3 sequence (DNA): TGTGCCAGCAGTTTAGTTGGGGAGGGCTACACCTTC. Protein: CASSLVGEGYTF.

The gene calls are TRBV20-1 and TRBJ2-3; D is unresolved. CDR1 is DFQATT, CDR2 SNEGSKA, per germline (reference sequence). Trimming cost V 5 bases and J 1 base, with 16 bases left between them. The CDR3 extends over 15 amino acids. This chain's CDR3 is CSAGRIVIRTDTQYF. The DNA of the CDR3 is TGCAGTGCTGGACGGATCGTTATTCGCACAGATACGCAGTATTTT.

The chain couples TRBV30 to TRBJ1-1, with D possibly matching TRBD1 (5 bases). V gave up 3 bases and J gave up 0 bases, with 5 bases separating them. The CDR3 covers 12 residues. The V gene's germline CDR1 is GTSNPN and CDR2 SVGIG (reference sequence). As DNA, the CDR3 is TGTGCCTGGAGGGACATGAACACTGAAGCTTTCTTT. Translated: CAWRDMNTEAFF. The whole variable domain, filled in from reference TRBV30 and TRBJ1-1, reads SQTIHQWPATLVQPVGSPLSLECTVEGTSNPNLYWYRQAAGRGLQLLFYSVGIGQISSEVPQNLSASRPQDRQFILSSKKLLLSDSGFYLCAWRDMNTEAFFGQGTRLTVV.

On this clonotype itself: A much larger clone is a single base away; this may be a read error. V is TRBV29-1 and J is TRBJ2-1; tentatively, D is TRBD1 (5 bases). V dropped 6 bases and J dropped 9 bases, with 18 bases sitting between them. Germline CDR1 is SQVTM and CDR2 is ANQGSEA. CDR3 size: 13 residues. The CDR3 sequence is CSVLGATLSEQFF. The DNA for the CDR3 is TGCAGCGTCCTTGGGGCCACCCTCAGTGAGCAGTTCTTC.

This clonotype was observed a handful of times. This chain joins TRBV5-1 and TRBJ2-5, with 9 positions matching TRBD2. Germline V lookup: CDR1 SGHRS, CDR2 YFSETQ. V lost 4 bases to trimming and J lost 3 bases; unmatched junction nucleotides: 4. The CDR3 consists of 14 residues. The chain's CDR3 is CASSIEREEETQYF. Written as DNA, the CDR3 is TGCGCCAGCAGCATCGAGCGGGAGGAAGAGACCCAGTACTTC.

This clonotype was counted between two and nine times. This chain uses TRBV20-1 with TRBJ2-7; the match to TRBD1 covers 9 bases. CDR3 length: 14 residues. The V segment lost 0 bases and the J segment 7 bases; nucleotides outside the gene matches: 7. The germline CDR1 and CDR2 sequences are DFQATT and SNEGSKA (reference sequence). Here the CDR3 DNA reads TGCAGTGCTAGAGATGGGGACAGGGCGGCTGAGCAGTACTTC. This sequence encodes CSARDGDRAAEQYF.

This clonotype was observed at least ten times. The J gene is TRBJ1-1, the V gene TRBV7-9; a weak D match, TRBD1 (5 bases). The germline V gene encodes CDR1 SEHNR and CDR2 FQNEAQ (reference sequence). V gave up 1 base and J gave up 1 base, with 10 bases separating them. The CDR3 has 15 residues. The CDR3 protein is CASSLDPGTNTEAFF. The DNA of the CDR3 is TGTGCCAGCAGCTTAGATCCCGGGACGAACACTGAAGCTTTCTTT.

The table lists this clonotype with many counts. The chain couples TRBV6-2 or TRBV6-3 to TRBJ1-5; TRBD1 agrees at 8 bases. In germline, CDR1 is MNHEY, CDR2 SVGEGT. With 5 bases clipped from V and 4 bases from J, the junction kept 4 bases outside the gene matches. This CDR3 comprises 14 residues. CDR3 in DNA: TGTGCCAGCAGTAACCGGGACAGGAATCAGCCCCAGCATTTT. Its protein is CASSNRDRNQPQHF.

This clonotype occurred a few times. This chain connects TRBV7-9 to TRBJ2-7, with D unclear. V was trimmed by 4 bases and J by 1 base, leaving 8 bases between them. The CDR3 is 13 residues long. Germline-derived CDR1 and CDR2 are SEHNR and FQNEAQ (reference sequence). CDR3 in DNA: TGTGCCAGCAGCTCTTACCAATCCTACGAGCAGTACTTC. Its protein product is CASSSYQSYEQYF.

This clonotype was seen many times. The chain couples TRBV29-1 to TRBJ2-1; possible D gene TRBD2, 5 bases. The CDR3 is 11 amino acids. CDR1 is SQVTM and CDR2 is ANQGSEA in the germline V gene. V lost 7 bases and J lost 9, with 13 bases in between. DNA of the CDR3: TGCAGCGCATGGCATCGGGGTGAGCAGTTCTTC. Translated, it gives CSAWHRGEQFF.

Remarks on this clonotype: The CDR3 end shows no conserved phenylalanine or tryptophan, and so a read error is likely. This rearrangement joins TRBV4-3 to TRBJ1-2; unclear D gene. The germline gives CDR1 LGHNA, CDR2 YSLEER. This CDR3 has 14 amino acids. Deletions cut 0 bases from V and 5 bases from J, with 10 bases between. CDR3 sequence (DNA): TGCGCCAGCAGCCAAGATAGGGCAGCTTATGGCTACACCTAC. It specifies CASSQDRAAYGYTY.

V and J are TRBV4-1 and TRBJ2-3; no clear D gene. Germline V gene sequence: CDR1 MGHRA, CDR2 YSYEKL. V shed 0 bases and J shed 2 bases, with 21 bases lying between them. The CDR3 totals 19 residues. This CDR3 reads CASSQEERRWLHLTDTQYF. CDR3 DNA: TGCGCCAGCAGCCAAGAGGAACGTAGGTGGCTCCACCTCACAGATACGCAGTATTTT.

This clonotype showed up just a few times. The chain joins TRBV6-4 to TRBJ2-1; no clear D. V was trimmed by 4 bases and J by 0 bases, leaving 16 bases between them. CDR1 and CDR2 (germline): MRHNA, SNTAGT. This CDR3 contains 17 residues. CDR3 protein: CASSARPPQGSYNEQFF. CDR3 coding DNA: TGTGCCAGCAGTGCCCGGCCACCCCAAGGCTCCTACAATGAGCAGTTCTTC.

This clonotype was detected a few times. The J gene is TRBJ2-3, the V gene TRBV12-3 or TRBV12-4; 11 bases align to TRBD2. The ends lost 6 bases at V and 5 bases at J; junction bases unmatched: 7. The CDR3 is 15 residues long. The CDR3 DNA reads TGTGCCAGCAGACAGACTAGCGGGGTTGTAGATACGCAGTATTTT. It encodes CASRQTSGVVDTQYF.

This clonotype was observed at least ten times. V usage is TRBV24-1 and J usage is TRBJ2-7; no firm D call. Trimming pared 4 bases from V and 2 bases from J, leaving 11 bases between. The length of the CDR3 is 14 residues. The germline CDR1 and CDR2 sequences are KGHDR and SFDVKD. As DNA, the CDR3 is TGTGCCACCAGTGACTCGGACGGAACCTACGAGCAGTACTTC. This encodes CATSDSDGTYEQYF.